This T cell receptor (beta chain) was profiled in a study of tumor-infiltrating lymphocytes in primary liver carcinoma listed by TCRdb under 2017. In the study overall: Surgical resection was performed in China between late 2015 and 2016 on about 5 patients with histopathologically diagnosed primary liver carcinoma. Tumors of the five patients were stage T1-T3 N0M0 with maximum diameters of roughly 4 to 10 cm. High reproducibility was observed for the technical replicate repertoires, with mean shared-clone rates approximately 0.9 and correlation coefficients above 0.95. TCRbeta repertoire sequencing covered roughly 35 specimens from 5 patients: around 25 tumor regions, 5 adjacent noncancerous liver tissues and 5 peripheral blood samples. The five patients, three men and two women aged 30 to 69 years, had hepatocellular carcinoma (four) or combined HCC and intrahepatic cholangiocarcinoma (one). For each liver tumor, the study sampled five regions along with adjacent normal tissue and blood, and applied TCRbeta repertoire sequencing, expression microarrays and whole-exome sequencing. Each sample produced about 3.5 to 8 million productive TCRbeta reads, and read depth showed no significant difference between tissue types.

TCRbeta-specific cDNA was reverse-transcribed from 500 to 550 ng total RNA using a constant-region primer and ProtoScript II reverse transcriptase. The TCRbeta libraries were prepared through three rounds of nested multiplex PCR following a slightly modified ARM-PCR procedure. Each of the first two PCR rounds ran for around 10 cycles using multiplex TRBV1-TRBV30 forward primers together with a Cbeta reverse primer. A final 25-cycle PCR with Deep VentR polymerase added sample barcodes and Illumina adapters. Before sequencing, amplicons of 200-500 bp were purified from gel using a QIAquick gel extraction kit. TCRbeta amplicons were sequenced on an Illumina HiSeq 2500 with 250-bp paired-end reads. The source study handled its data this way. Quality trimming of reads was performed with Trimmomatic v0.33, and paired reads were merged with FLASH v1.2.11 so that full CDR3 sequences could be recovered. V, D and J germline segments were assigned to the rearranged TCRbeta sequences using MiGEC v1.2.1b. Clonotype statistics, along with Shannon-Wiener diversity indices, were calculated using VDJtools v1.0.0. To reduce sampling bias, subsequent analyses other than the diversity analysis used only the 250 most abundant clonotypes in each sample. The raw public data were reprocessed by TCRdb itself: fastp quality trimming at Q25, MiXCR clonotype calling, in-frame beta chains only. Under each unique CDR3 protein, matching rows form one entry showing the most common genes and DNA. TCRdb assigned the V and J calls; the authors' analysis was not used. The sample yields 310,000 or so distinct CDR3 sequences; roughly three fifths were counted once. The ten largest clones add up to over 15% of the sample.

Of note for this clonotype: Its antigen remains undetermined. Base qualities are not at hand, and no much larger clone is one base apart.

Broad study findings and their caveats: Compared with blood, tumors had a significantly larger share of the repertoire taken up by the top 250 clones (p = 0.039). Because the samples were bulk and unsorted, CD4+ and CD8+ T cell repertoires could not be compared. Repertoire overlap was higher between tumor regions (mean about 36%) than tumor-adjacent (17%) or tumor-blood (about 14%) pairs, consistent with antigen-driven expansion. Only four or five patients were included in the study, and the authors note that the findings should be validated in a larger study. Because sequencing covered only the TCR beta chain and unpaired alpha chains were not captured, true repertoire diversity is likely underestimated.

Via the germline V gene, CDR1 is SGDLS and CDR2 YYNGEE. V loses 0 bases, J loses 3 bases, and the germline ends lie 11 bases apart. The CDR3 has 15 amino acids, counting the end cysteine and phenylalanine. Only the CDR3 DNA is retained, 45 bases long and in frame from the first base. Blood RNA was extracted from unsorted whole blood using TRIzol reagent, and germline DNA was obtained with the DNeasy Blood & Tissue kit. Patients had chronic HBV infection and were treatment-naive at sampling. Approximately 4 milliliters of peripheral blood were collected into K2EDTA tubes before surgery. This TCR was sampled from a woman aged 25 to 39 with primary liver carcinoma and hepatitis B virus infection. This chain joins TRBV9 to TRBJ2-3; the D segment could be TRBD1, given 6 matching bases. Material for sequencing was peripheral blood. The sequenced DNA is TGTGCCAGCAGCGTAGGGGACACGGTGACAGATACGCAGTATTTT. This is translated as CASSVGDTVTDTQYF. With the rest looked up from the reference TRBV9 and TRBJ2-3 genes rather than sequenced, the full variable domain is DSGVTQTPKHLITATGQRVTLRCSPRSGDLSVYWYQQSLDQGLQFLIQYYNGEERAKGNILERFSAQQFPDLHSELNLSSLELGDSALYFCASSVGDTVTDTQYFGPGTRLTVL.